Below, 21 T cell receptor beta chains from the same sample are listed, as sequenced in a study of blood T cell repertoires in COVID-19. The repertoire was sequenced with immunoSEQ multiplex PCR; TCRdb's copy has only in-frame clones and lacks some. Here the sample spans around 300,000 clones, around 90% being singletons. Sequencing input: PBMCs or T cells enriched from blood (not recorded which). These receptors all stem from a woman under 30 with acute COVID-19.

V gene TRBV28 combines with J gene TRBJ2-3, with TRBD2 matching over 8 bases. CDR3 length: 14 residues. V lost 8 bases to trimming and J lost 4 bases; unmatched junction nucleotides: 8. The germline V gene has CDR1 MDHEN and CDR2 SYDVKM. In DNA, the CDR3 is TGTGCCAGCCCCCCGACTAGCGTCCCAGATACGCAGTATTTT. It encodes CASPPTSVPDTQYF.

The gene calls are TRBV7-3 and TRBJ2-2; no clear D gene. The V and J ends lost 2 bases and 4 bases respectively, with 8 bases between them. The CDR3 runs to 14 residues. CDR1 and CDR2 (germline): SGHTA, FQGTGA. The CDR3 coding sequence is TGTGCCAGCAGCTTAGGCCTTTTCACCGGGGAGCTGTTTTTT. This translates into CASSLGLFTGELFF.

The chain combines TRBV5-1 with TRBJ1-2, with 8 positions matching TRBD1. The CDR3 is made up of 14 amino acids. V was pared by 4 bases and J by 3 bases, with 5 bases of the junction left unmatched. The germline V gene has CDR1 SGHRS and CDR2 YFSETQ. CDR3 residues: CASSQPGQDYGYTF. The CDR3 nucleotides read TGCGCCAGCAGCCAACCGGGACAGGACTATGGCTACACCTTC.

This chain links TRBV7-3 with TRBJ1-3; TRBD1 matches 9 bases. V gave up 4 bases and J gave up 7 bases; unmatched junction bases: 11. Per germline, CDR1 SGHTA and CDR2 FQGTGA. The CDR3 consists of 16 residues. The CDR3 spells CASSSSPQGASNTIYF. CDR3 DNA sequence: TGTGCCAGCAGCTCAAGCCCACAGGGGGCTTCGAACACCATATATTTT.

This chain connects TRBV6-5 to TRBJ1-2, with 7 positions matching TRBD1. Germline CDR1 is MNHEY and CDR2 is SVGAGI. The length of the CDR3 is 12 residues. Trimming cost V 9 bases and J 7 bases; bases outside gene matches: 8. The CDR3 nucleotides are TGTGCCAGTTCGGACAGGTCGCCTGGCTACACCTTC. This sequence encodes CASSDRSPGYTF.

The chain has TRBV6-5 and TRBJ2-7, with 10 bases identical to TRBD1. CDR3 length equals 15 residues. Germline V gives CDR1 MNHEY, CDR2 SVGAGI. With 7 bases clipped from V and 5 bases from J, the junction kept 11 bases outside the gene matches. Here the CDR3 DNA reads TGTGCCAGCAACTCACCGGGACAGGGGTCTCACGAGCAGTACTTC. This translates into CASNSPGQGSHEQYF.

The genes are TRBV4-1 and TRBJ2-7, with 7 nucleotides matching TRBD2. Germline lookup yields CDR1 MGHRA and CDR2 YSYEKL. V gave up 0 bases and J gave up 3 bases; unmatched junction bases: 8. This CDR3 contains 16 residues. The CDR3 DNA reads TGCGCCAGCAGCCAAGATATCGGGATAGCGGGCTACGAGCAGTACTTC. It codes for CASSQDIGIAGYEQYF.

The gene calls are TRBV3-1 (or the pseudogene TRBV3-2) and TRBJ2-4, with 10 positions matching TRBD1. V shed 4 bases and J 6 bases; nucleotides not matched to a gene: 3. The CDR3 contains 14 residues. Germline loops: CDR1 LGHDT, CDR2 YNNKEL (reference sequence). For the CDR3, the DNA is TGTGCCAGCAGCCCCCGGGACAGGGGAAACATTCAGTACTTC. Its translation is CASSPRDRGNIQYF.

In its sample, this clone was seen once. The V and J genes are TRBV27 and TRBJ2-5; 8 bases are a match to TRBD1. From germline, CDR1 is MNHEY and CDR2 SMNVEV (reference sequence). The CDR3 covers 12 residues. Germline trimming cut 8 bases from V and 5 bases from J; bases unmatched to any gene: 4. This chain's CDR3 is CASGQGRETQYF. The CDR3 nucleotides read TGTGCCAGCGGACAGGGAAGGGAGACCCAGTACTTC.

The rearrangement joins TRBV28 to TRBJ1-2; 7 bases line up with TRBD1. The germline CDR1 and CDR2 sequences are MDHEN and SYDVKM. The CDR3 loop spans 13 amino acids. V dropped 2 bases and J dropped 8; count of bases not matched to a gene: 5. The CDR3 region is CASSLQGVWGYTF. Here the CDR3 DNA reads TGTGCCAGCAGTTTACAGGGGGTGTGGGGCTACACCTTC.

The chain employs TRBV4-1 and TRBJ1-5; D not resolved. Germline V gene sequence: CDR1 MGHRA, CDR2 YSYEKL. V lost 10 bases and J lost 1, with 14 bases in between. This CDR3 region has 14 residues. The CDR3 coding sequence is TGCGCCATGAGAATTGGCAGGAGCAATCAGCCCCAGCATTTT. It translates to CAMRIGRSNQPQHF.

This chain links TRBV15 with TRBJ2-5; no clear D gene. Trimming removed 0 bases from V and 4 bases from J, with 12 bases in between. The CDR3 is 15 residues long. Germline CDR1 reads LNHNV; CDR2 reads YYDKDF (reference sequence). CDR3 DNA sequence: TGTGCCACCAGCAGAGATCTGGGCACCTCAGAGACCCAGTACTTC. It is translated as CATSRDLGTSETQYF.

A note on this clone: This sample also contains other DNA sequences that code for the same CDR3. This chain connects TRBV28 to TRBJ1-2; the match to TRBD1 covers 12 bases. V dropped 4 bases and J dropped 5; count of bases not matched to a gene: 2. The CDR3 extends over 14 amino acids. The germline V gene encodes CDR1 MDHEN and CDR2 SYDVKM. The CDR3 DNA follows: TGTGCCAGCAGTTGGGGACAGGGGGCTTATGGCTACACCTTC. This translates into CASSWGQGAYGYTF.

The chain combines TRBV28 with TRBJ2-7; possible D gene TRBD1, 6 bases. The CDR3 runs to 15 residues. The germline V gene encodes CDR1 MDHEN and CDR2 SYDVKM. Between the trimmed V and J ends, which lost 4 bases and 3 bases, there was a span of 16 bases. The chain's CDR3 is CASSSTDGGGYEQYF. CDR3 bases: TGTGCCAGCAGTTCCACCGATGGGGGCGGCTACGAGCAGTACTTC.

The chain carries TRBV29-1 and TRBJ2-7; 10 bases match TRBD2. This CDR3 spans 14 amino acids. CDR1 and CDR2 from the germline V gene are SQVTM and ANQGSEA. J gave up 5 bases and V 6 bases, and 10 bases lay outside the gene matches. The CDR3 here is CSVYFSGRSDEQYF. The CDR3 DNA reads TGCAGCGTATATTTTAGCGGGAGGAGCGACGAGCAGTACTTC.

The rearrangement joins TRBV11-2 to TRBJ1-1; maybe TRBD1 (5 bases). The germline V gene has CDR1 SGHAT and CDR2 FQNNGV. The CDR3 loop spans 14 amino acids. Trimming took 5 bases from V and 0 from J, leaving 10 bases between them. CDR3 coding DNA: TGTGCCAGCAGCAACCGGGGGGTGAACACTGAAGCTTTCTTT. Translation: CASSNRGVNTEAFF.

This sequence joins TRBV14 and TRBJ1-2; 10 nucleotides align to TRBD1. The junction had 14 bases not matched to a gene; V was cut back by 5 bases and J by 5 bases. Germline V gives CDR1 SGHDN, CDR2 FVKESK. This CDR3 has 17 amino acids. The CDR3: CASSSDPGQGTGYGYTF. The CDR3 DNA sequence: TGTGCCAGCAGCTCCGATCCGGGACAGGGGACGGGTTATGGCTACACCTTC.

This clone has just one count. CDR3 in DNA: TGTGCCAGCAGCGTAGGGAGGGATGTGAACACTGAAGCTTTCTTT. Amino acid sequence: CASSVGRDVNTEAFF. The chain couples TRBV9 to TRBJ1-1; unclear D gene. CDR3 size: 15 residues. The V gene's germline CDR1 is SGDLS and CDR2 YYNGEE. V lost 0 bases, J lost 0 bases, and 9 bases lay in between.

The J gene is TRBJ2-7, the V gene TRBV11-2, with 15 nucleotides matching TRBD2. V lost 9 bases, J lost 7 bases, and 7 bases stayed unmatched. CDR1 is SGHAT, CDR2 FQNNGV, per germline. The CDR3 runs 14 residues. The CDR3 DNA reads TGTGCCAGTTCGGGGACTAGCGGGAGGTGGGAGCAGTACTTC. The encoded protein is CASSGTSGRWEQYF.

This clone was observed a handful of times. V is TRBV7-6 and J is TRBJ2-7, with 12 bases lining up with TRBD2. With 5 bases clipped from V and 8 bases from J, the junction kept 7 bases outside the gene matches. Germline V gene sequence: CDR1 SGHVS, CDR2 FNYEAQ. The CDR3 has 14 residues. The CDR3 bases are TGTGCCAGCAGCCACCCCGGGACTAGCGGGCAGCAGTACTTC. It encodes CASSHPGTSGQQYF.

This clone was seen a handful of times. CDR3 DNA sequence: TGTGCCAGTAGTCCGCCGCTTGGGGAGTATGGCTACACCTTC. Protein product: CASSPPLGEYGYTF. The rearrangement links TRBV19 to TRBJ1-2; D is unresolved. V lost 5 bases and J lost 5, with 15 bases in between. The CDR3 is 14 residues long. The germline V gene has CDR1 LNHDA and CDR2 SQIVND (reference sequence).